The sequence of this T cell receptor beta chain was determined in a study of T cell changes during pregnancy in multiple sclerosis. V lost 4 bases, J lost 0 bases, and 4 bases lay in between. This CDR3 is 14 amino acids long. Per the germline V gene, CDR1 is MNHEY and CDR2 is SMNVEV (reference sequence). Here immunoSEQ multiplex PCR was the method, and the copy in TCRdb shows in-frame clones only, minus some. The sample carries roughly 32,000 clones, 89% recorded once. The sample here was CD8+ T cells from peripheral blood mononuclear cells, taken in the third trimester of pregnancy. The chain uses TRBV27 and TRBJ2-6, with D unresolved. This TCR derives from a female donor with multiple sclerosis, enrolled in a pregnancy study. The CDR3 coding sequence is TGTGCCAGCAGTTACTCCTCTGGGGCCAACGTCCTGACTTTC. It is translated as CASSYSSGANVLTF.